This TCR beta chain stems from a study of control samples from healthy donors and cancer patients. This table comes from immunoSEQ multiplex PCR, and its TCRdb copy is limited to in-frame clones, with some not included. The repertoire holds 180,000 or so clones, about 94% seen once, with over 3.5% in the top ten. The sequence derives from a woman aged 60 to 75 in good health. The sample comprised blood.

CDR3 amino acids: CASSTNTGGYTF. The CDR3 bases are TGTGCCAGCAGCACTAATACGGGGGGCTACACCTTC. The chain joins TRBV11-2 to TRBJ1-2; D gene unclear. This CDR3 region has 12 residues. Germline V gene data show CDR1 as SGHAT and CDR2 as FQNNGV. The V and J ends lost 5 bases and 8 bases respectively, with 12 bases between them.